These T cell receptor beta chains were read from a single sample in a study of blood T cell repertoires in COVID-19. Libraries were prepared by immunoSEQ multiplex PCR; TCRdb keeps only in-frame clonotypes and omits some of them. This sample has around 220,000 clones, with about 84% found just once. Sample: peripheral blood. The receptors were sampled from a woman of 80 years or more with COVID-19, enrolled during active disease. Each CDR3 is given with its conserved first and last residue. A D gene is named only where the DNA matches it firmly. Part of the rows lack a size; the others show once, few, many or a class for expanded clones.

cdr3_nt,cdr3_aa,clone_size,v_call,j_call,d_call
TGCAGTGCTAGTGGTCCAAGCGGTTCACCCCTCCACTTT,CSASGPSGSPLHF,.,TRBV20-1,TRBJ1-6,.
TGTGCCAGCGTGGGTCAGGCCAGCTCCTACGAGCAGTACTTC,CASVGQASSYEQYF,few,TRBV6-5,TRBJ2-7,.
TGTGCCAGCAGTGATAGCGGGGGGGCCGCGGCCCAGTACTTC,CASSDSGGAAAQYF,.,TRBV6-1,TRBJ2-5,TRBD2
TGTGCCAGCAGCGTCTCCGACAGGAACACTGAAGCTTTCTTT,CASSVSDRNTEAFF,.,TRBV9,TRBJ1-1,.
TGCGCCAGCACCCCGGCGGGGGGCTCTGGAAACACCATATATTTT,CASTPAGGSGNTIYF,.,TRBV5-1,TRBJ1-3,.
TGTGCCACCCCGACTAGCGGGAGGGCTAATGAGCAGTTCTTC,CATPTSGRANEQFF,.,TRBV2,TRBJ2-1,TRBD2
TGTGCCAGCTCACCCGGGACAGGGGGCGCATACGGGGAGCTGTTTTTT,CASSPGTGGAYGELFF,.,TRBV18,TRBJ2-2,TRBD1
TGTGCCAGCAGTGAGGGACAGGCAGGCAATCAGCCCCAGCATTTT,CASSEGQAGNQPQHF,.,TRBV6-1,TRBJ1-5,TRBD1
TGTGCCAGCAGGCGTGATGAGGGTGGTGAAAAACTGTTTTTT,CASRRDEGGEKLFF,.,TRBV6-5,TRBJ1-4,.
TGCGCCAGCAGCTTGGGGGCCCAGATAGAGACCCAGTACTTC,CASSLGAQIETQYF,.,TRBV5-1,TRBJ2-5,.
TGTGCCAGCAGCTTGGGATCGGCTAGCGGGGGGCGGGGAGATACGCAGTATTTT,CASSLGSASGGRGDTQYF,.,TRBV5-4,TRBJ2-3,TRBD2
TGTGCCAGCAGCCGGGCACTTTCGGTTTCGCCTGAAGCTTTCTTT,CASSRALSVSPEAFF,.,TRBV14,TRBJ1-1,.
TGTGCCAGCAGCTACTTTGCTGAGCAGTTCTTC,CASSYFAEQFF,.,TRBV5-5,TRBJ2-1,.
TGCGCCAGCAGTTGGGGGGGGCCCGAGAATACGCAGTATTTT,CASSWGGPENTQYF,few,TRBV10-2,TRBJ2-3,.
TGCAGCGTTGAGGGACAACTGAACACTGAAGCTTTCTTT,CSVEGQLNTEAFF,.,TRBV29-1,TRBJ1-1,.
TGTGCCAGCAATCTCCGCGGGCCGGAGACCCAGTACTTC,CASNLRGPETQYF,.,TRBV5-8,TRBJ2-5,.
TGTGCCAGCAGCCAACGCCGACCAGGTCACCAGTACTTC,CASSQRRPGHQYF,once,TRBV14,TRBJ2-5,.
TGTGCCAGCAACCGACTAGCGGGGGGTATTGGAACGCAGTATTTT,CASNRLAGGIGTQYF,few,TRBV27,TRBJ2-3,TRBD2
TGTGCCAGCCAGGGGGAGGTACTTTCACCCCTCCACTTT,CASQGEVLSPLHF,.,TRBV2,TRBJ1-6,TRBD1
TGCGCCAGCAGCTTGGGTCGGAGCACAGATACGCAGTATTTT,CASSLGRSTDTQYF,.,TRBV5-1,TRBJ2-3,.
TGTGCCAGCTCAGGGACAGGGGGCGCGGCACTATACGAGCAGTACTTC,CASSGTGGAALYEQYF,.,TRBV18,TRBJ2-7,TRBD1
TGTGCCATCAGTCCCGGGGAATCTGGAAACACCATATATTTT,CAISPGESGNTIYF,once,TRBV10-3,TRBJ1-3,.
TGTGCCAGCAGTGAACAGGGTACAGGGCGTCAGCCCCAGCATTTT,CASSEQGTGRQPQHF,.,TRBV6-1,TRBJ1-5,.
TGTGCCAGCAGCGCTGACTATAACAACTACGAGCAGTACTTC,CASSADYNNYEQYF,.,TRBV7-8,TRBJ2-7,.
TGTGCCAGCAGCTTAGGCAACAGGATCTCCTACGAGCAGTACTTC,CASSLGNRISYEQYF,.,TRBV11-2,TRBJ2-7,.
TGCAGTGCTAGTTTAGGGACAGGCAATCAGCCCCAGCATTTT,CSASLGTGNQPQHF,.,TRBV20-1,TRBJ1-5,TRBD1
TGTGCCAGCAGGGGACAGAGCAATCAGCCCCAGCATTTT,CASRGQSNQPQHF,.,TRBV2,TRBJ1-5,TRBD1
TGTGCCAGCAGTTTATTACGCGGAGGTCGTCCCAGCCAAGAGACCCAGTACTTC,CASSLLRGGRPSQETQYF,.,TRBV27,TRBJ2-5,.
TGTGCCACCAGCGGGGGGCCCTACAATGAGCAGTTCTTC,CATSGGPYNEQFF,.,TRBV24-1,TRBJ2-1,.
TGTGCCAGCAGCCCGATGACGGGACATTATTACGGCAAAAACATTCAGTACTTC,CASSPMTGHYYGKNIQYF,.,TRBV5-6,TRBJ2-4,.
TGTGCCAGCACTTACGACAGGGGCAACTATGGCTACACCTTC,CASTYDRGNYGYTF,many,TRBV6-5,TRBJ1-2,TRBD1
TGTGCCAGCAGTCTCGGGACTAGCACCGGGGAGCTGTTTTTT,CASSLGTSTGELFF,.,TRBV7-3,TRBJ2-2,TRBD2
TGTGCCAGCATTGGGGCTAGCGGGGGGAATGAGCAGTTCTTC,CASIGASGGNEQFF,.,TRBV2,TRBJ2-1,TRBD2